The T cell receptor beta chain described here comes from a study of T cell responses to AZD1222 COVID-19 vaccine. Points from the study as a whole: With dominance at 160-218 and 743-854, vaccine-associated CD4 TCRs spanned spike. It should be noted that donors were predominantly white British and more often female, and clonal diversity was possibly underestimated.

About this clone itself: Antigen unknown.

With 5 bases removed from V and 2 bases from J, the gap between germline ends came to 7 bases. The CDR3 extends over 12 amino acids. The assay was immunoSEQ multiplex PCR, and TCRdb's table has in-frame clones only and misses some. The profile shows about 120,000 clones, approximately 90% of them singletons. The receptor's source is an adult in good health. The source was peripheral blood, collected on day 0 of AZD1222 vaccination. The genes are TRBV12-3 or TRBV12-4 and TRBJ2-7, with D unresolved. The DNA for the CDR3 is TGTGCCAGCAGTCGTCGAACCTACGAGCAGTACTTC. As protein: CASSRRTYEQYF.